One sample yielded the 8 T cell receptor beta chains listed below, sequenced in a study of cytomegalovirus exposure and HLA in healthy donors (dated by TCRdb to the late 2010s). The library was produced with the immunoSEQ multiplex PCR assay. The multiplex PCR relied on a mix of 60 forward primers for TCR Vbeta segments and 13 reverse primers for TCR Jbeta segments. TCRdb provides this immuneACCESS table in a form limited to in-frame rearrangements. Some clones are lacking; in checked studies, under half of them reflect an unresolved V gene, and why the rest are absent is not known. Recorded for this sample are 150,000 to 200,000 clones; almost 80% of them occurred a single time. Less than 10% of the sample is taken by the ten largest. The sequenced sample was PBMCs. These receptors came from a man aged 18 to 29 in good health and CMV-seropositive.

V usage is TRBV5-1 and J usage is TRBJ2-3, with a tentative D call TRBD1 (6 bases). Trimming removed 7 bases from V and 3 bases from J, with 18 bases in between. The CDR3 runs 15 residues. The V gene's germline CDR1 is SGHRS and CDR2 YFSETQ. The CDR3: CASGDKGGFTDTQYF. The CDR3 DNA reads TGCGCCAGCGGCGACAAAGGGGGATTTACAGATACGCAGTATTTT.

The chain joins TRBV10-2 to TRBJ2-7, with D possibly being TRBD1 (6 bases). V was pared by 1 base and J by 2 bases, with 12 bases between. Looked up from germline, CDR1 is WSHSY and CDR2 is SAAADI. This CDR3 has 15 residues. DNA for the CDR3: TGCGCCAGCAGTGAGTTACAGGGTGGGACCTACGAGCAGTACTTC. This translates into CASSELQGGTYEQYF.

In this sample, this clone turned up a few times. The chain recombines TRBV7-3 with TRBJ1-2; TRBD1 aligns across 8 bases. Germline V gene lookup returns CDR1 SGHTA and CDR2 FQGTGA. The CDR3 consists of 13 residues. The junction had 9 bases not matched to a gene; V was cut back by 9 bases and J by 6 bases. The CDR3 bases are TGTGCCAGTGCCACGCCGGACAGGGATGGCTACACCTTC. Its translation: CASATPDRDGYTF.

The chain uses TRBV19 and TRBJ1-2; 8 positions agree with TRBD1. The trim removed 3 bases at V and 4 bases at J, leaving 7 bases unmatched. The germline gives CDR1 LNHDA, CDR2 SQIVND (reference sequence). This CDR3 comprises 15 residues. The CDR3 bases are TGTGCCAGTAGTATCGGGACAGGCGCCCCCTATGGCTACACCTTC. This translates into CASSIGTGAPYGYTF.

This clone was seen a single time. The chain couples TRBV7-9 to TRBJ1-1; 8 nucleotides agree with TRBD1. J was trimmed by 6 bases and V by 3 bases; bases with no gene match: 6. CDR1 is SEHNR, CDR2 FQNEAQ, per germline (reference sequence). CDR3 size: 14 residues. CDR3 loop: CASSFGQGGAEAFF. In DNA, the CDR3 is TGTGCCAGCAGCTTCGGACAGGGTGGCGCTGAAGCTTTCTTT.

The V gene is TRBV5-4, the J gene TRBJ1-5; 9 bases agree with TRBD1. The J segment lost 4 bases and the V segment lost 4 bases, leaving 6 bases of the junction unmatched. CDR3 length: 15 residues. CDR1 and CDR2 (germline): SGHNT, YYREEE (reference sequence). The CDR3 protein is CASSSNGQGNQPQHF. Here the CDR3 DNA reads TGTGCCAGCAGCAGTAACGGACAGGGGAATCAGCCCCAGCATTTT. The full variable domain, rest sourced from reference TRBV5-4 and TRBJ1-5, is ETGVTQSPTHLIKTRGQQVTLRCSSQSGHNTVSWYQQALGQGPQFIFQYYREEENGRGNFPPRFSGLQFPNYSSELNVNALELDDSALYLCASSSNGQGNQPQHFGDGTRLSIL.

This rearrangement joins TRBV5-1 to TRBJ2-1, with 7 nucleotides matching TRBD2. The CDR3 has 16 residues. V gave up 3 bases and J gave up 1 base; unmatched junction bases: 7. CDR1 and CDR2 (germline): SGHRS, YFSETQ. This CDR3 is CASSSVMGGSYNEQFF. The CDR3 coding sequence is TGCGCCAGCAGCTCGGTTATGGGGGGGTCCTACAATGAGCAGTTCTTC.

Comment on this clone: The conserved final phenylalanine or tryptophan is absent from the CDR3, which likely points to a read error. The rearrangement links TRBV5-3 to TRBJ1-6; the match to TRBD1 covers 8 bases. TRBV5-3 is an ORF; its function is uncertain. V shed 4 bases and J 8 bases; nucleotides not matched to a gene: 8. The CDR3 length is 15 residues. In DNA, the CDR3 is TGTGCCAGAAGCCTCCGGACAGGGCAGTATTCACCCCTCCACCTT. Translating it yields CARSLRTGQYSPLHL.